A selection of T cell receptor beta chains follows, all from one sample in a study of molecular identifiers for immune sequencing clone quantification. TCRdb passed the PCR reads through MiXCR, listing each CDR3 protein once. This repertoire shows some 320,000 distinct CDR3 sequences, 20% to 25% found once; its top ten account for under 0.95%. The sequenced material came from naive CD8+ T cells from blood, with Jurkat cell RNA spiked in. These receptors all come from a human donor in good health. Some libraries in this study had Jurkat cell RNA spiked in. The conserved cysteine and the conserved F or W are not part of the CDR3 here. Where a row states a size, it is once, few, many or the class of an expanded clone; other rows omit it.

clone size: -; V gene: TRBV7-9; CDR3 protein: ASSLDPRGEQY
clone size: many; V gene: TRBV6-5; CDR3 protein: ASRPTPLVGSLHYGYT
clone size: many; V gene: TRBV10-3; CDR3 protein: AISDNRAAEAF
clone size: many; V gene: TRBV6-2/TRBV6-3; CDR3 protein: ASSFPGLEYNEQF
clone size: many; V gene: TRBV6-5; CDR3 protein: ASSPGQYQETQY
clone size: many; V gene: TRBV20-1; CDR3 protein: SARIVDTQY
clone size: many; V gene: TRBV7-6; CDR3 protein: ASSPQTRTEAF
clone size: many; V gene: TRBV27; CDR3 protein: ASSLLSPSGVATGELF
clone size: many; V gene: TRBV5-1; CDR3 protein: ASSFLGVLDTQY
clone size: -; V gene: TRBV6-6; CDR3 protein: ASSYVAPGEAF
clone size: many; V gene: TRBV12-3/TRBV12-4; CDR3 protein: ASRLNLTGMRKAF
clone size: many; V gene: TRBV7-9; CDR3 protein: ASSTQMARLVTDTQY
clone size: many; V gene: TRBV7-8; CDR3 protein: ASSPSSRQATNEKLF
clone size: -; V gene: TRBV27; CDR3 protein: AGSFASTEAF
clone size: many; V gene: TRBV24-1; CDR3 protein: ATSDLASEPF
clone size: -; V gene: TRBV5-1; CDR3 protein: ASSLEGRANYGYT
clone size: many; V gene: TRBV15; CDR3 protein: ATSIGLASTDTQY
clone size: many; V gene: TRBV29-1; CDR3 protein: SVEEGTSGSGAYEQY
clone size: many; V gene: TRBV7-9; CDR3 protein: ASSGNLIYEQY
clone size: -; V gene: TRBV4-1; CDR3 protein: ASSQGGGGWTEAF
clone size: -; V gene: TRBV2; CDR3 protein: ASSEFRPPGTYEQY
clone size: few; V gene: TRBV30; CDR3 protein: AWSGWSRGGNTAEQY
clone size: few; V gene: TRBV27; CDR3 protein: ASSYGSSSYEQY
clone size: -; V gene: TRBV7-9; CDR3 protein: ANRPPWDSNYGYT
clone size: -; V gene: TRBV5-6; CDR3 protein: ASSSRASGELF
clone size: few; V gene: TRBV15; CDR3 protein: ATRKKRGPAPNEQF
clone size: many; V gene: TRBV7-9; CDR3 protein: ASSPSGQGAHRTYEQY
clone size: many; V gene: TRBV7-8; CDR3 protein: ASSTRLADTQY
clone size: -; V gene: TRBV7-9; CDR3 protein: ASSPPGGGQY
clone size: -; V gene: TRBV10-1; CDR3 protein: ASSERPSGGTYNEQF
clone size: -; V gene: TRBV3-2; CDR3 protein: ASNQDAAGEDKLQETQY
clone size: few; V gene: TRBV2; CDR3 protein: ASSEAGQGNNEQF
clone size: -; V gene: TRBV29-1; CDR3 protein: SAGGQNYEQY